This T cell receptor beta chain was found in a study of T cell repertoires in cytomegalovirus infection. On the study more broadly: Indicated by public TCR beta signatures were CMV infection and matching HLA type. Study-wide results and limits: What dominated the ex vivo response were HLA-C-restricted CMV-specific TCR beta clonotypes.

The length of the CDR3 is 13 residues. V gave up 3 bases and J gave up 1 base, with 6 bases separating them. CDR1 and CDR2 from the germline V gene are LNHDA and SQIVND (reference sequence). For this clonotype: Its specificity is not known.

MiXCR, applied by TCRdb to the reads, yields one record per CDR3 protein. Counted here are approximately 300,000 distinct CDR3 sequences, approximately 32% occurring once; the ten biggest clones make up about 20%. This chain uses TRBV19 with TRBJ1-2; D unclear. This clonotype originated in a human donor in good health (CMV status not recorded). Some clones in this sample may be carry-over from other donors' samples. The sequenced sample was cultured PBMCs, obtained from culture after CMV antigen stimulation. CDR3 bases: TGTGCCAGTAGTATTAAGGTTAACTATGGCTACACCTTC. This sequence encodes CASSIKVNYGYTF.